This T cell receptor (beta chain) was captured in a study of OX40 agonist ivuxolimab in advanced cancers. With baseline, cycle 4 day 1, and cycle 7 day 1 as timepoints, blood was sampled. This CDR3 is 13 amino acids long. From germline, CDR1 is SNHLY and CDR2 FYNNEI. Deletions cut 9 bases from V and 4 bases from J, with 12 bases between. Profiling relied on immunoSEQ multiplex PCR, and the TCRdb table lists in-frame clones only, not all of them. In the table there are fewer than 80,000 clones, around four fifths of which are singletons. The chain combines TRBV2 with TRBJ1-4, with D possibly TRBD1 on 5 matching bases. Sequenced material: CD4+ or CD8+ T cells sorted from blood, taken in a trial of the OX40 agonist ivuxolimab. The receptor was derived from an adult with an advanced solid tumor such as melanoma, head and neck, liver or kidney cancer. In nucleotides, the CDR3 is TGTGCCAGGGCAAGGGGCGTTAATGAAAAACTGTTTTTT. Protein product: CARARGVNEKLFF.